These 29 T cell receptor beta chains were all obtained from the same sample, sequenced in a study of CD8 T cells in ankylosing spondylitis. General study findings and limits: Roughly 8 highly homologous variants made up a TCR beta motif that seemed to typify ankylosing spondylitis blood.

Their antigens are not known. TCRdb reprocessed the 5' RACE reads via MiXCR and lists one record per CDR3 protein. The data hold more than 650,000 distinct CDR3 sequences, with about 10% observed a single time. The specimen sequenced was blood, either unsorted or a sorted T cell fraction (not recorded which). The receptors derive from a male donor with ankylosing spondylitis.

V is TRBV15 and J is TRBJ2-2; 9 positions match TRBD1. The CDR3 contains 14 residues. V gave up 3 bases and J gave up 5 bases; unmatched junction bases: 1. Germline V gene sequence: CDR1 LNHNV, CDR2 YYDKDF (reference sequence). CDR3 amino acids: CATSRGQGTGELFF. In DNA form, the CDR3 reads TGTGCCACCAGCAGGGGACAGGGAACCGGGGAGCTGTTTTTT.

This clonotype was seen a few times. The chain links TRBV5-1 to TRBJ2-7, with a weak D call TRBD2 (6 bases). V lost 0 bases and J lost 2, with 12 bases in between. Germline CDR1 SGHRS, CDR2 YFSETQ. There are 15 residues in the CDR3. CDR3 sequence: CASSLAASVAYEQYF. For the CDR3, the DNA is TGCGCCAGCAGCTTGGCCGCTAGCGTTGCCTACGAGCAGTACTTC.

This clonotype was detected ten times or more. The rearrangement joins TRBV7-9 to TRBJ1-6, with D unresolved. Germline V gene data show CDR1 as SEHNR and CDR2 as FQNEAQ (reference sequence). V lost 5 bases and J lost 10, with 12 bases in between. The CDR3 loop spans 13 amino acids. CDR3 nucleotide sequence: TGTGCCAGCAGCATGCTGGTTGGGTCACCCCTCCACTTT. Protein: CASSMLVGSPLHF.

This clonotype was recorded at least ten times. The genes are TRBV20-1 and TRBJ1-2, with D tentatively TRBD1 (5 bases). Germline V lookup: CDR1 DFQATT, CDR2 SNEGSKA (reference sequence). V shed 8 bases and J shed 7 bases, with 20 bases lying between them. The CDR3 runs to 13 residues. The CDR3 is CSTLGVAGSGYTF. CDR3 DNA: TGCAGTACTTTAGGGGTGGCAGGGTCTGGCTACACCTTC.

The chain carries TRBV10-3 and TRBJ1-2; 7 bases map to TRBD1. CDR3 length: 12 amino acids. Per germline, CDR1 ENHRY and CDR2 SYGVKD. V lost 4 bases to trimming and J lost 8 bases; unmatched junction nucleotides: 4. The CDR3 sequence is CAISAQGGGYTF. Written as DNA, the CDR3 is TGTGCCATCAGTGCCCAGGGGGGAGGCTACACCTTC.

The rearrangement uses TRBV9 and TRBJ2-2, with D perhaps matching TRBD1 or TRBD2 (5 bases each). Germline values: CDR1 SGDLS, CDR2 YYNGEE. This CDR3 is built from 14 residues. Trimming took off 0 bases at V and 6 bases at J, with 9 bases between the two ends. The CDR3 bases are TGTGCCAGCAGCGTAGATCAGGGACCCGGGGAGCTGTTTTTT. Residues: CASSVDQGPGELFF.

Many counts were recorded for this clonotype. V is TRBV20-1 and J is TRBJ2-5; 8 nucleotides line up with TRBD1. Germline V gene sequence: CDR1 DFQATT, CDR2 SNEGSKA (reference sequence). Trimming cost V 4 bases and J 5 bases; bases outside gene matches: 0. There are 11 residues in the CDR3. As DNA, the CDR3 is TGCAGTGCTACAGGGGGCGAGACCCAGTACTTC. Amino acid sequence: CSATGGETQYF.

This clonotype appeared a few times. DNA for the CDR3: TGTGCCAGCATTCCAGGAGAGACAGGGTACAATGAGCAGTTCTTC. This sequence encodes CASIPGETGYNEQFF. V and J are TRBV7-9 and TRBJ2-1, with 7 bases matching TRBD1. J lost 4 bases, V lost 7 bases, and 10 bases had no gene match. Germline loops: CDR1 SEHNR, CDR2 FQNEAQ (reference sequence). The CDR3 is 15 residues long.

CDR3 in amino acids: CSARGTVGGNGYTF. The CDR3, as DNA: TGCAGTGCTAGGGGGACTGTCGGGGGAAATGGCTACACCTTC. The chain recombines TRBV20-1 with TRBJ1-2, with a possible D match to TRBD1 (5 bases). The germline V and J ends were trimmed by 3 bases and 6 bases, with 17 bases remaining between them. Germline-derived CDR1 and CDR2 are DFQATT and SNEGSKA (reference sequence). The CDR3 is 14 residues long.

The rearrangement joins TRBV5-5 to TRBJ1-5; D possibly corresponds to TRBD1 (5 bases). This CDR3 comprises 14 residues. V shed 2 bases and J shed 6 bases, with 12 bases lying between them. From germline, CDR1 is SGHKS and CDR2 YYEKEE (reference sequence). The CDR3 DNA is TGTGCCAGCAGCTTTTCCGGGACGGCTCAGCCCCAGCATTTT. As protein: CASSFSGTAQPQHF.

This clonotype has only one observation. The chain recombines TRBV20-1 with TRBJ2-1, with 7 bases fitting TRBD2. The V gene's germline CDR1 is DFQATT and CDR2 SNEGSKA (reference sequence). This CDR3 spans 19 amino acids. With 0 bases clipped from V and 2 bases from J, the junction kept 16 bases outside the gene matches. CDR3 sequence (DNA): TGCAGTGCTAGAGACTGGGGAGGGAGGGCCGTTAGGACCTACAATGAGCAGTTCTTC. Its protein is CSARDWGGRAVRTYNEQFF.

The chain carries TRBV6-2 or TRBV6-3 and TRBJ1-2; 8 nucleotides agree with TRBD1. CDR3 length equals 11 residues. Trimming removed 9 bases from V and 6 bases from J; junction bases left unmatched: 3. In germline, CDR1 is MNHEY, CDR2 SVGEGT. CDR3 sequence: CASGQGHGYTF. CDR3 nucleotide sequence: TGTGCCAGTGGACAGGGACATGGCTACACCTTC.

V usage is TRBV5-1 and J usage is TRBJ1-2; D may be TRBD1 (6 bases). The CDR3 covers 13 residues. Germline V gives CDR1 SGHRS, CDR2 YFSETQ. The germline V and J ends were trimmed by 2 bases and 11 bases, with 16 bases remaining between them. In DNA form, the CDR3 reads TGCGCCAGCAGCTTTTTAAGGGACACTGATTACACCTTC. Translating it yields CASSFLRDTDYTF. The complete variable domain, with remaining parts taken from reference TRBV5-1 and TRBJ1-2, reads KAGVTQTPRYLIKTRGQQVTLSCSPISGHRSVSWYQQTPGQGLQFLFEYFSETQRNKGNFPGRFSGRQFSNSRSEMNVSTLELGDSALYLCASSFLRDTDYTFGSGTRLTVV.

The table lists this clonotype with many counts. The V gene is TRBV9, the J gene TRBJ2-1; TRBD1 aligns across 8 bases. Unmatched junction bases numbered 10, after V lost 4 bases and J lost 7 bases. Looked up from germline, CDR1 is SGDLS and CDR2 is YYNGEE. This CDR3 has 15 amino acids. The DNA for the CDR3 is TGTGCCAGCAGCCCCGGGACAGGAGGTGATAATGAGCAGTTCTTC. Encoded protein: CASSPGTGGDNEQFF.

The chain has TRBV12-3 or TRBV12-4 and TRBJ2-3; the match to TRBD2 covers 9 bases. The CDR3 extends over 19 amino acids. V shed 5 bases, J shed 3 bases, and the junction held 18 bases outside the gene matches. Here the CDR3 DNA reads TGTGCCAGCAGTCTCACGGGGCTAGCGGGGAGCGGGAGGACAGATACGCAGTATTTT. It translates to CASSLTGLAGSGRTDTQYF.

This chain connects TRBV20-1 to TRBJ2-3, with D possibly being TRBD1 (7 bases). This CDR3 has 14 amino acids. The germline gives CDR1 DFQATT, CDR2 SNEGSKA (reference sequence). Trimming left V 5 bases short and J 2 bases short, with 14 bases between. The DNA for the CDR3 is TGCAGTGCTGGAGGGGACAGAGACACAGATACGCAGTATTTT. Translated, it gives CSAGGDRDTDTQYF.

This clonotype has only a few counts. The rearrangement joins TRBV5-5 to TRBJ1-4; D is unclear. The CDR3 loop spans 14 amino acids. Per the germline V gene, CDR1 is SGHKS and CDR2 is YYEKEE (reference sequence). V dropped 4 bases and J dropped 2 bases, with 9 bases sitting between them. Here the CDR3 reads CASSPDGTNEKLFF. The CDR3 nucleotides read TGTGCCAGCAGCCCGGACGGGACTAATGAAAAACTGTTTTTT.

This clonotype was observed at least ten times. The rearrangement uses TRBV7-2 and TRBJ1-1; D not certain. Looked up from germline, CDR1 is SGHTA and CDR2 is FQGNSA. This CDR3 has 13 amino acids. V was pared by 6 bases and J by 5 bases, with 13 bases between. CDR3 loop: CASRLIQGTEAFF. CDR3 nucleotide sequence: TGTGCCAGCAGGTTGATCCAAGGGACTGAAGCTTTCTTT.

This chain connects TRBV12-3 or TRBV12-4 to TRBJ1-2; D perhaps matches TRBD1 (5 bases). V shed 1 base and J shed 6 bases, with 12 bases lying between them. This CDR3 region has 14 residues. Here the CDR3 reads CASSLGAGWDGYTF. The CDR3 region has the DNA TGTGCCAGCAGTTTAGGTGCAGGGTGGGATGGCTACACCTTC.

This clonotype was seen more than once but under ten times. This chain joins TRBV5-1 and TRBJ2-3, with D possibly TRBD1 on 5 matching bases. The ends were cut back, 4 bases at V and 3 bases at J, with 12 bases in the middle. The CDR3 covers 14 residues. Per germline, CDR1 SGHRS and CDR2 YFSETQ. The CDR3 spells CASSVAGWTDTQYF. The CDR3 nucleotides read TGCGCCAGCAGCGTGGCAGGGTGGACAGATACGCAGTATTTT. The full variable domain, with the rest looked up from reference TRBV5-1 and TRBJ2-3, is KAGVTQTPRYLIKTRGQQVTLSCSPISGHRSVSWYQQTPGQGLQFLFEYFSETQRNKGNFPGRFSGRQFSNSRSEMNVSTLELGDSALYLCASSVAGWTDTQYFGPGTRLTVL.

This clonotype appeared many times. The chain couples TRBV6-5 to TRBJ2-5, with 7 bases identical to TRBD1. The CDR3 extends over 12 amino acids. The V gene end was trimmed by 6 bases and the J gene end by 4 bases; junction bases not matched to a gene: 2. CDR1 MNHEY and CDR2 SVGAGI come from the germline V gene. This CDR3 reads CASSDRAETQYF. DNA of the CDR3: TGTGCCAGCAGCGACAGGGCAGAGACCCAGTACTTC.

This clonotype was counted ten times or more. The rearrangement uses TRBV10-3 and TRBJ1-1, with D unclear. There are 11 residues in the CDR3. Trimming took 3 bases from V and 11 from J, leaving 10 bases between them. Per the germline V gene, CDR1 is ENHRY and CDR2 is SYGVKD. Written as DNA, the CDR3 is TGTGCCATCAGTGACGGGGTGTCGGCTTTCTTT. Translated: CAISDGVSAFF.

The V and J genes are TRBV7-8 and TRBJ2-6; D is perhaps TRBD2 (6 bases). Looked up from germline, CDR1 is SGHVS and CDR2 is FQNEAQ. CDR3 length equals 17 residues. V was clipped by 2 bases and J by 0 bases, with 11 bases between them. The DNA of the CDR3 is TGTGCCAGCAGCTTAAAGCGGGTACTCTCTGGGGCCAACGTCCTGACTTTC. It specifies CASSLKRVLSGANVLTF.

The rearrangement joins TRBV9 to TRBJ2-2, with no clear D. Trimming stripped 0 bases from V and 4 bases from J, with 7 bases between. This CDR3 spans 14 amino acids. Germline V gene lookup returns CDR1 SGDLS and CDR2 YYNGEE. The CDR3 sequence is CASSVEWGTGELFF. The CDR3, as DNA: TGTGCCAGCAGCGTAGAATGGGGCACCGGGGAGCTGTTTTTT.

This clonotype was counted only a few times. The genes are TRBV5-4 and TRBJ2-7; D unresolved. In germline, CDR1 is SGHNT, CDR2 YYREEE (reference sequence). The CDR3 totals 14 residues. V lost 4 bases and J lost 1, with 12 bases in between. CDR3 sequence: CASSNPTASYEQYF. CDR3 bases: TGTGCCAGCAGCAACCCAACAGCTTCCTACGAGCAGTACTTC.

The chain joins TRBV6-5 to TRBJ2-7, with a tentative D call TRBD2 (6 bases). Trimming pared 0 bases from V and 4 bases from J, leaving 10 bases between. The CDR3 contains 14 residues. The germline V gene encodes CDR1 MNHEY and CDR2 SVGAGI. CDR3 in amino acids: CASSYSIRGYEQYF. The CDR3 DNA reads TGTGCCAGCAGTTACTCAATTCGGGGGTACGAGCAGTACTTC.

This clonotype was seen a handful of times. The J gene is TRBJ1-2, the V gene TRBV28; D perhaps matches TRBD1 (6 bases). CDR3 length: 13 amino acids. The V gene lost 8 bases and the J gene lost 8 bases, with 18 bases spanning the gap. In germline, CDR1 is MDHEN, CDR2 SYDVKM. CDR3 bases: TGTGCCAGCGGACAGCCCGCCTTCAGGGGCTACACCTTC. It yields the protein CASGQPAFRGYTF.

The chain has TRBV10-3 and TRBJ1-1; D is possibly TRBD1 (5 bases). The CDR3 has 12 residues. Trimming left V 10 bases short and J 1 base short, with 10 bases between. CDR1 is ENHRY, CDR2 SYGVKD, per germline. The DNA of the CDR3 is TGTGCCACCCAGAGGGGGAACACTGAAGCTTTCTTT. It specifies CATQRGNTEAFF.

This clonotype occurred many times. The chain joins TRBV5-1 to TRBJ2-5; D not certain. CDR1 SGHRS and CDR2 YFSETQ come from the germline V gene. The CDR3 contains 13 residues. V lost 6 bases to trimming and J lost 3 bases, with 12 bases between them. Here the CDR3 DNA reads TGCGCCAGCACTTCCTTAAGGGAAGAGACCCAGTACTTC. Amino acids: CASTSLREETQYF.